This TCR beta chain was captured by sequencing in a study of blood T cell repertoires in COVID-19. About the study: Some COVID-19 samples were acute and others convalescent; all came from the United States, Italy and Spain. From T cells, B-cell-depleted T cells, or PBMCs came the material, which was cDNA or gDNA.

Method: immunoSEQ multiplex PCR; TCRdb's copy keeps in-frame clones and lacks some. The sample has hundreds of thousands of clones, around 86% seen once; the top ten hold 9.5% to 15%. The CDR3 has 15 amino acids. Looked up from germline, CDR1 is SGHTA and CDR2 is FQGNSA. J gave up 5 bases and V 2 bases, and 6 bases lay outside the gene matches. This receptor was identified in a woman aged 60-75 years with active or convalescent COVID-19. The rearrangement joins TRBV7-2 to TRBJ2-3; 8 bases are shared with TRBD2. Source material: peripheral blood. CDR3 protein: CASSLQRGRGDTQYF. CDR3 DNA: TGTGCCAGCAGCTTACAGCGGGGGCGTGGAGATACGCAGTATTTT.